The sequence of this TCR beta chain was determined in a study of radiotherapy plus CTLA-4 blockade in lung cancer. Study-wide context: Objective responses were observed in around 17% of patients, and disease control was achieved by roughly 31%.

Study-wide findings and caveats: Some TCR clones had been derived from tumors. These clones expanded in peripheral blood after radiotherapy plus ipilimumab.

Assay: immunoSEQ multiplex PCR; the TCRdb copy retains only in-frame clones and omits some. This repertoire shows tens of thousands of clones, approximately 62% found once; its top ten account for about a fifth. To note about this clone: The antigen is unknown.

Sequenced material: peripheral blood, taken from a patient treated with radiotherapy plus ipilimumab. This TCR derives from a human donor with non-small cell lung cancer who had a partial response to radiotherapy plus ipilimumab.

The DNA of the CDR3 is TGTGCCAGCAGCTTAACTCCTTTCTATGGCTACACCTTC. Translation: CASSLTPFYGYTF. This chain joins TRBV7-3 and TRBJ1-2; D gene ambiguous. Looked up from germline, CDR1 is SGHTA and CDR2 is FQGTGA. V shed 0 bases and J shed 4 bases, with 6 bases lying between them. The CDR3 covers 13 residues.